This T cell receptor (beta chain) was captured in a study of OX40 agonist ivuxolimab in advanced cancers. Study information: Among those enrolled, mean age was around 60 years (range roughly 20 to 85) and 75% to 85% were male.

Germline V gene sequence: CDR1 LGHNA, CDR2 YNFKEQ. V shed 4 bases and J shed 2 bases, with 11 bases lying between them. The CDR3 has 14 residues. Some clones are missing from TCRdb's copy, which holds only in-frame ones; the method was immunoSEQ multiplex PCR. The sample carries approximately 87,000 clones, 88% recorded once. The specimen comprised CD4+ or CD8+ T cells sorted from blood, sampled in a trial of the OX40 agonist ivuxolimab. This TCR derives from an adult with an advanced solid tumor such as melanoma, head and neck, liver or kidney cancer. The chain has TRBV4-2 and TRBJ1-1; weak D call: TRBD1 (6 bases). CDR3 protein: CASSRQEVNTEAFF. The CDR3 DNA reads TGTGCCAGCAGCCGACAGGAGGTTAACACTGAAGCTTTCTTT.